These T cell receptor beta chains were read from a single sample in a study of beta chain features in type 1 diabetes. TCRdb's copy holds only in-frame clones and misses some; the assay was immunoSEQ multiplex PCR. The sample consists of roughly 380,000 clones, around 20% of them appearing once. Specimen: naive CD4+ T cells from blood. These receptors were collected from a woman aged 18-29 years in good health. The CDR3 runs from the conserved cysteine through the conserved F or W. The D gene is left open where the match is weak. Some rows mark clone size as missing; the rest say once, few, many or name a class of expanded clone.

j_call v_call clone_size d_call cdr3_nt cdr3_aa
TRBJ2-5 TRBV5-1 NA NA TGCGCCAGCAGCTCCGGACGGGGATCGGAGACCCAGTACTTC CASSSGRGSETQYF
TRBJ2-1 TRBV7-3 NA TRBD2 TGTGCCAGCAGTCAAACCGGGACTAGCGGGGACCAGTTCTTC CASSQTGTSGDQFF
TRBJ1-5 TRBV7-2 NA NA TGTGCCAGCAGCTTCAGGGAGGGAGGTCAGCCCCAGCATTTT CASSFREGGQPQHF
TRBJ2-1 TRBV2 few TRBD2 TGTGCCAGCTTCAGCGGGGGGGCTGTCAATGAGCAGTTCTTC CASFSGGAVNEQFF
TRBJ1-2 TRBV7-9 few TRBD1 TGTGCCAGCAGCCGGACAGGGAGCTATGGCTACACCTTC CASSRTGSYGYTF
TRBJ2-4 TRBV29-1 few NA TGCAGCGTTGAGTCCCTAGCCAAAAACATTCAGTACTTC CSVESLAKNIQYF
TRBJ2-3 TRBV5-6 few NA TGTGCCAGCAGCTTGGGAGCTAGCACAGATACGCAGTATTTT CASSLGASTDTQYF
TRBJ1-5 TRBV30 NA TRBD1 TGTGCCTGGAGTCAGGGGGCTTACGTGAATCAGCCCCAGCATTTT CAWSQGAYVNQPQHF
TRBJ2-5 TRBV29-1 few TRBD1 TGCAGCGTTGTGGACAGGTTTCCCGGGGAGACCCAGTACTTC CSVVDRFPGETQYF
TRBJ1-1 TRBV2 few NA TGTGCCAGCAGTGAATTTCGGGAGGAAGCTTTCTTT CASSEFREEAFF
TRBJ2-1 TRBV5-1 few TRBD1 TGCGCCAGCAGTCTCGCCCCGAGACAGGGGCCCAATGAGCAGTTCTTC CASSLAPRQGPNEQFF
TRBJ1-1 TRBV7-9 NA NA TGTGCCAGCAGCCCTGGCAGGAACACTGAAGCTTTCTTT CASSPGRNTEAFF
TRBJ2-7 TRBV23-1 NA TRBD1 TGCGCCAGCAGTCATCTGGACAGGGTGGGAGAGCAGTACTTC CASSHLDRVGEQYF
TRBJ2-3 TRBV30 NA NA TGTGCCTGGAGTGCGACAGGAGTCACAGATACGCAGTATTTT CAWSATGVTDTQYF
TRBJ2-5 TRBV7-9 few NA TGTGCCAGCAGCTCCCGACAGATCCAAGAGACCCAGTACTTC CASSSRQIQETQYF
TRBJ2-1 TRBV6-1 NA TRBD1 TGTGCCAGCAGTGTTTATGGGTCCGGGACAGGCTCCTACAATGAGCAGTTCTTC CASSVYGSGTGSYNEQFF
TRBJ2-1 TRBV10-2 NA TRBD2 TGCGCCAGCAGTGGGTTAGCGGGACCCAATGAGCAGTTCTTC CASSGLAGPNEQFF
TRBJ2-7 TRBV4-2 few TRBD2 TGTGCCAGCAGCCCGCTAGGACTAGCGGGAGATCCCTACGAGCAGTACTTC CASSPLGLAGDPYEQYF
TRBJ2-7 TRBV13 NA NA TGTGCCAGCAGACGGGACTCCTACGAGCAGTACTTC CASRRDSYEQYF
TRBJ2-7 TRBV30 few TRBD1 TGTGCCTGGATTCCCGGCAGGGGGCAGGTCGAGCAGTACTTC CAWIPGRGQVEQYF
TRBJ2-3 TRBV5-1 NA TRBD2 TGCGCCAGCAGCTTCGGGACTAGCGGGGGAGATACGCAGTATTTT CASSFGTSGGDTQYF
TRBJ1-5 TRBV4-1 NA TRBD1 TGCGCCAGCAGCCAAGCTACAGGGGGCGAGAGCAATCAGCCCCAGCATTTT CASSQATGGESNQPQHF
TRBJ2-1 TRBV4-1 few TRBD1 TGCGCCAGCAGCTCCTTCCGGGACAGGGTCGTTTGGGAGCAGTTCTTC CASSSFRDRVVWEQFF
TRBJ2-5 TRBV30 few TRBD2 TGTGCCTCCCTCCTTCTCGGGACTAGCTATGAGACCCAGTACTTC CASLLLGTSYETQYF
TRBJ1-5 TRBV4-1 NA NA TGCGCCAGCAGCCAAGAAAGGAGGCGCAATCAGCCCCAGCATTTT CASSQERRRNQPQHF
TRBJ2-7 TRBV5-1 few TRBD1 TGCGCCAGCAGCCCCGGGACAGACTCCTACGAGCAGTACTTC CASSPGTDSYEQYF